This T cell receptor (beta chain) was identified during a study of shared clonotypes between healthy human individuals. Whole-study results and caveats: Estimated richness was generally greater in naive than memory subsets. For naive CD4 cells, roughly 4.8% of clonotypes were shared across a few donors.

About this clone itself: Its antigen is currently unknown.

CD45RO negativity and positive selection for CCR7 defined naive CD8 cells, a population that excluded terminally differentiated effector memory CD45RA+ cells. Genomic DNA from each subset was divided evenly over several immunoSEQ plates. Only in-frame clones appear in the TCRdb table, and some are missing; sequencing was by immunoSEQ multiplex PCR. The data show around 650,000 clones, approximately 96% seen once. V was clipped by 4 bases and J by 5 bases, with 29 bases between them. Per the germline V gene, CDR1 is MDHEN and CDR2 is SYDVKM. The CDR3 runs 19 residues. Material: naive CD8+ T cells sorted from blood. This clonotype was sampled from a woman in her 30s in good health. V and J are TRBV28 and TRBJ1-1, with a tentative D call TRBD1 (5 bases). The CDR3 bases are TGTGCCAGCAGTTCCAACTCCGTCCCCCAAAGGGGCTTATGGACTGAAGCTTTCTTT. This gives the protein CASSSNSVPQRGLWTEAFF.